The 24 T cell receptor beta chains below all came from one sample that was sequenced in a study of blood T cell repertoires in COVID-19. Clones were sequenced by immunoSEQ multiplex PCR, and TCRdb holds only the in-frame ones, with some missing. Of fewer than 20,000 clones in the sample, over 90% were seen once. The sequencing sample was made of peripheral blood. These receptor sequences come from a woman between 45 and 65 years old with active COVID-19.

CDR3 DNA sequence: TGTGCCAGCTCACTGGGGACAGTCACCGGGGAGCTGTTTTTT. Translating gives CASSLGTVTGELFF. This chain connects TRBV18 to TRBJ2-2, with TRBD1 matching 7 bases. J lost 4 bases, V lost 4 bases, and 3 bases had no gene match. The CDR3 runs 14 residues. Looked up from germline, CDR1 is KGHSH and CDR2 is LQKENI.

The chain has TRBV28 and TRBJ1-1; 8 positions match TRBD1. The J segment lost 0 bases and the V segment lost 5 bases, leaving 5 bases of the junction unmatched. This CDR3 spans 15 amino acids. Germline V CDR1 and CDR2: MDHEN, SYDVKM. The DNA for the CDR3 is TGTGCCAGCAGTCCAGGACAGGGCATGAACACTGAAGCTTTCTTT. This sequence encodes CASSPGQGMNTEAFF.

The V call is TRBV25-1, the J call TRBJ1-1; 8 bases map to TRBD1. The J segment lost 4 bases and the V segment lost 5 bases, leaving 6 bases of the junction unmatched. The CDR3 runs to 14 residues. Germline assignment: CDR1 MGHDK and CDR2 SYGVNS. The DNA of the CDR3 is TGTGCCAGCAGTACACAGGGGGAAATCACTGAAGCTTTCTTT. Its protein is CASSTQGEITEAFF.

The chain employs TRBV30 and TRBJ2-7, with D maybe TRBD2 (5 bases). The V end lost 1 base, the J end lost 6 bases, and 13 bases lay between the germline ends. The CDR3 is 13 amino acids. Germline lookup yields CDR1 GTSNPN and CDR2 SVGIG (reference sequence). Here the CDR3 DNA reads TGTGCCTGGAGTGGTGGGCGGGCCGCCGAGCAGTACTTC. Encoded protein: CAWSGGRAAEQYF. The full variable domain, in which reference TRBV30 and TRBJ2-7 provide the parts outside the CDR3, is SQTIHQWPATLVQPVGSPLSLECTVEGTSNPNLYWYRQAAGRGLQLLFYSVGIGQISSEVPQNLSASRPQDRQFILSSKKLLLSDSGFYLCAWSGGRAAEQYFGPGTRLTVT.

This rearrangement joins TRBV6-6 to TRBJ1-2, with 9 bases aligning to TRBD1. Looked up from germline, CDR1 is MNHNY and CDR2 is SVGAGI (reference sequence). V was clipped by 6 bases and J by 8 bases; unmatched bases: 13. CDR3 length: 15 amino acids. The CDR3 is CASRTMGQGVHGYTF. As DNA, the CDR3 is TGTGCCAGCAGGACAATGGGACAGGGTGTACACGGCTACACCTTC.

This clone was recorded a few times. The rearrangement links TRBV27 to TRBJ1-4; D not certain. This CDR3 is 15 amino acids long. Germline V gene lookup returns CDR1 MNHEY and CDR2 SMNVEV (reference sequence). Trimming cost V 2 bases and J 5 bases, with 12 bases left between them. The CDR3 loop is CASSLIGSANEKLFF. The CDR3 DNA is TGTGCCAGCAGTTTAATAGGGAGCGCCAATGAAAAACTGTTTTTT.

The chain carries TRBV7-8 and TRBJ1-1, with D possibly TRBD1 on 5 matching bases. The CDR3 length is 13 residues. Trimming took off 5 bases at V and 7 bases at J, with 14 bases between the two ends. Germline V gene sequence: CDR1 SGHVS, CDR2 FQNEAQ. The CDR3, as DNA: TGTGCCAGCAGCCCCCATAGGGGTGTTGAAGCTTTCTTT. It specifies CASSPHRGVEAFF.

This chain connects TRBV11-2 to TRBJ1-1, with 9 positions matching TRBD1. Germline values: CDR1 SGHAT, CDR2 FQNNGV. The CDR3 extends over 14 amino acids. The junction had 6 bases not matched to a gene; V was cut back by 10 bases and J by 0 bases. The CDR3 here is CATQGALLNTEAFF. As DNA, the CDR3 is TGTGCCACACAGGGGGCCCTATTGAACACTGAAGCTTTCTTT.

This chain joins TRBV4-1 and TRBJ1-3; D perhaps matches TRBD1 (6 bases). The germline V gene has CDR1 MGHRA and CDR2 YSYEKL. This CDR3 contains 18 residues. Trimming shortened V by 2 bases and J by 0 bases, and 17 bases separated the two germline ends. The CDR3 loop is CASSQQTGGLSSGNTIYF. CDR3 nucleotides: TGCGCCAGCAGCCAACAGACGGGGGGGCTCAGCTCTGGAAACACCATATATTTT.

V is TRBV7-3 and J is TRBJ2-3; possibly TRBD2 for D (6 bases). Trimming took off 3 bases at V and 4 bases at J, with 11 bases between the two ends. The V gene's germline CDR1 is SGHTA and CDR2 FQGTGA. This CDR3 is 14 amino acids long. The CDR3 is CASSLREVPDTQYF. The CDR3 bases are TGTGCCAGCAGCTTGAGGGAGGTCCCAGATACGCAGTATTTT.

The chain recombines TRBV19 with TRBJ2-3, with D tentatively TRBD1 (5 bases). Germline V gene data show CDR1 as LNHDA and CDR2 as SQIVND (reference sequence). The CDR3 covers 14 residues. Between the trimmed V and J ends, which lost 3 bases and 6 bases, there was a span of 13 bases. CDR3 amino acids: CASSIWGRADTQYF. The CDR3 bases are TGTGCCAGTAGTATTTGGGGCCGGGCCGATACGCAGTATTTT.

This clone appeared a single time. The genes are TRBV29-1 and TRBJ2-1, with a possible D match to TRBD2 (7 bases). This CDR3 is 16 amino acids long. CDR1 and CDR2 (germline): SQVTM, ANQGSEA. Trimming removed 7 bases at V and 1 base at J, with 20 bases between. The CDR3 sequence: CSAAGGGGNSYNEQFF. The CDR3 bases are TGCAGCGCCGCGGGCGGCGGGGGCAATTCCTACAATGAGCAGTTCTTC.

The V gene is TRBV3-1 (or the pseudogene TRBV3-2), the J gene TRBJ2-1; D gene ambiguous. Germline assignment: CDR1 LGHDT and CDR2 YNNKEL (reference sequence). This CDR3 region has 14 residues. The V end was cut by 1 base, the J end by 5 bases, with 9 bases between. CDR3 nucleotide sequence: TGTGCCAGCAGCCAAGTTAGAGAACACAATGAGCAGTTCTTC. Its translation is CASSQVREHNEQFF.

The CDR3 sequence: CASGGGRTSGRYEQYF. The CDR3 DNA sequence: TGTGCCAGCGGTGGAGGGAGGACTAGCGGGAGATACGAGCAGTACTTC. V is TRBV27 and J is TRBJ2-7; 13 bases align to TRBD2. Germline lookup yields CDR1 MNHEY and CDR2 SMNVEV (reference sequence). The V segment lost 8 bases and the J segment 4 bases; nucleotides outside the gene matches: 11. The CDR3 is 16 amino acids.

V and J are TRBV6-6 and TRBJ1-2; 9 bases align to TRBD1. The germline CDR1 and CDR2 sequences are MNHNY and SVGAGI (reference sequence). Trimming cost V 6 bases and J 3 bases; bases outside gene matches: 8. The CDR3 has 15 residues. The CDR3 DNA reads TGTGCCAGCAGAAATCCGGGACAGGGAGACTATGGCTACACCTTC. Encoded protein: CASRNPGQGDYGYTF.

This clone showed up just once. This chain links TRBV11-2 with TRBJ2-7; the match to TRBD2 covers 9 bases. Trimming at V came to 1 base and at J to 5 bases, leaving 6 bases not matched to a gene. CDR3 size: 15 residues. Germline assignment: CDR1 SGHAT and CDR2 FQNNGV. The CDR3 protein is CASSLAWREGDEQYF. CDR3 coding DNA: TGTGCCAGCAGCTTAGCTTGGCGGGAGGGCGACGAGCAGTACTTC.

This clone was counted a single time. The J gene is TRBJ2-6, the V gene TRBV5-4; D perhaps matches TRBD1 (5 bases). Trimming removed 4 bases at V and 0 bases at J, with 11 bases between. Germline CDR1 and CDR2: SGHNT and YYREEE (reference sequence). The CDR3 has 16 residues. The CDR3 DNA reads as TGTGCCAGCAGCAAAGGGGTTCCCTCTGGGGCCAACGTCCTGACTTTC. It specifies CASSKGVPSGANVLTF. The full variable domain, rest sourced from reference TRBV5-4 and TRBJ2-6, is ETGVTQSPTHLIKTRGQQVTLRCSSQSGHNTVSWYQQALGQGPQFIFQYYREEENGRGNFPPRFSGLQFPNYSSELNVNALELDDSALYLCASSKGVPSGANVLTFGAGSRLTVL.

This clone has a single count. The gene calls are TRBV13 and TRBJ2-7, with 7 bases aligning to TRBD1. Germline CDR1 reads PRHDT; CDR2 reads FYEKMQ (reference sequence). The trim removed 5 bases at V and 3 bases at J, leaving 7 bases unmatched. The CDR3 consists of 14 residues. The CDR3 DNA sequence: TGTGCCAGCAGCCCCGGGGCAGGGGGCTACGAGCAGTACTTC. Its translation is CASSPGAGGYEQYF.

This clone is a singleton in its sample. The CDR3, as DNA: TGTGCCAGGAAAATACAGCGGGAGGCAGCTCCTGGGGCCAACGTCCTGACTTTC. Residues: CARKIQREAAPGANVLTF. This chain joins TRBV6-4 and TRBJ2-6, with 9 bases that match TRBD2. Germline V gene lookup returns CDR1 MRHNA and CDR2 SNTAGT. The J segment lost 2 bases and the V segment lost 9 bases, leaving 14 bases of the junction unmatched. The CDR3 has 18 amino acids.

The rearrangement joins TRBV12-3 or TRBV12-4 to TRBJ2-1; 8 nucleotides align to TRBD2. The CDR3 has 12 residues. The V segment lost 4 bases and the J segment 13 bases; nucleotides outside the gene matches: 6. CDR3 sequence reads: CASSSQRGLQFF. In nucleotides, the CDR3 is TGTGCCAGCAGTTCCCAGCGGGGGCTACAGTTCTTC.

This clone occurred once. The rearrangement links TRBV12-5 to TRBJ1-4, with a tentative D call TRBD1 (6 bases). The CDR3 covers 19 residues. Trimming left V 4 bases short and J 2 bases short, with 23 bases between. Germline CDR1 LGHNT, CDR2 FRNRAP. The CDR3 loop reads CASGSNGPGHRSTNEKLFF. The CDR3 DNA is TGTGCTAGTGGTTCCAATGGGCCGGGACACCGATCCACTAATGAAAAACTGTTTTTT.

This rearrangement joins TRBV2 to TRBJ2-1; TRBD2 matches 13 bases. The trim removed 6 bases at V and 8 bases at J, leaving 7 bases unmatched. The length of the CDR3 is 15 residues. CDR1 and CDR2 from the germline V gene are SNHLY and FYNNEI. The CDR3 nucleotides read TGTGCCAGCAGATCTACTAGCGGGAGGGCCGATGAGCAGTTCTTC. Translated: CASRSTSGRADEQFF.

The chain employs TRBV25-1 and TRBJ2-2; TRBD2 is a possible D gene (5 bases). The CDR3 covers 14 residues. In germline, CDR1 is MGHDK, CDR2 SYGVNS. V was trimmed by 2 bases and J by 6 bases, leaving 10 bases between them. CDR3 in amino acids: CASSETGYAGELFF. The DNA of the CDR3 is TGTGCCAGCAGTGAAACGGGGTACGCCGGGGAGCTGTTTTTT. Based on the CDR3 plus reference TRBV25-1 and TRBJ2-2, the full variable domain is EADIYQTPRYLVIGTGKKITLECSQTMGHDKMYWYQQDPGMELHLIHYSYGVNSTEKGDLSSESTVSRIRTEHFPLTLESARPSHTSQYLCASSETGYAGELFFGEGSRLTVL.

This clone was counted once. The DNA for the CDR3 is TGTGCCAGCAACCCCGTTGGGCACTCCTACGAGCAGTACTTC. Its protein product is CASNPVGHSYEQYF. V gene TRBV6-7 combines with J gene TRBJ2-7; no clear D. TRBV6-7 is noted as an ORF with a role that remains uncertain. Trimming shortened V by 7 bases and J by 0 bases, and 13 bases separated the two germline ends. The CDR3 covers 14 residues.